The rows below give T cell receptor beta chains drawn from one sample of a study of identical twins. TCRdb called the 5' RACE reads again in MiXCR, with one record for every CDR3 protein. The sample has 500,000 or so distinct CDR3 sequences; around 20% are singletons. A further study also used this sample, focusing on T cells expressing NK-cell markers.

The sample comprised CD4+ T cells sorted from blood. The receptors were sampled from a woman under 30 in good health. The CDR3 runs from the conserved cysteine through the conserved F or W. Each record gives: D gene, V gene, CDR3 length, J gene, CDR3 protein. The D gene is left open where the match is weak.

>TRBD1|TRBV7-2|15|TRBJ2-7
CASSVTGTGSYEQYF
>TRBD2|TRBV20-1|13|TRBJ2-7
CSASGRTTYEQYF
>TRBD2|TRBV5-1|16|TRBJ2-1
CASSSPGLAGAGEQFF
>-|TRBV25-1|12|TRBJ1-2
CASSAQGAGYTF
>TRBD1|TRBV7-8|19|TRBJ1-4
CARGTGSGTGGDEDEKLFF
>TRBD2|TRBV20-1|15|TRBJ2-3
CSAQEGTSGLDTQYF
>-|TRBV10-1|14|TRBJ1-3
CASSDAGMRNTIYF
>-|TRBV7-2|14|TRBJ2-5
CASSLAAVAETQYF
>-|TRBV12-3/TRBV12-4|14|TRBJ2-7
CASRPLYNSYEQYF
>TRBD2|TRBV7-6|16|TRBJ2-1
CASSGRLAGSYNEQFF
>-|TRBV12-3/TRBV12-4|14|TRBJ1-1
CASSLALGGTEAFF
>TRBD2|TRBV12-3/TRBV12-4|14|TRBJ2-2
CASSLTSHTGELFF
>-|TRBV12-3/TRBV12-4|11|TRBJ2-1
CASTYRVEQFF
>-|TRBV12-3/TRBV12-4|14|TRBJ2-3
CASSLNLPTDTQYF
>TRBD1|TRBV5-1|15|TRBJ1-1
CASAYSQGAGTEAFF
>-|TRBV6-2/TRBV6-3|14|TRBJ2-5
CASSYYPDQETQYF
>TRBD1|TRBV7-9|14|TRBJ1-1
CASSTRDRGTEAFF
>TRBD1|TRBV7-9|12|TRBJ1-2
CASTTRGTGNTF
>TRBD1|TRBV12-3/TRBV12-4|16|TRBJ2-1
CASSATQGSSYNEQFF
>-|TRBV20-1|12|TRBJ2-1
CSGERSYNEQFF
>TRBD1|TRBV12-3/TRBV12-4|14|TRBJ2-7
CASSPGQGTYEQYF
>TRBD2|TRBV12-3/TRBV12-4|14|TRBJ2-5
CATRLGTSGETQYF
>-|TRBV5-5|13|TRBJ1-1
CASSLSRDTEAFF
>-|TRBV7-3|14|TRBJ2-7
CASSPDGNSYEQYF
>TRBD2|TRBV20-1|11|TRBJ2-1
CSAPGGTTQFF
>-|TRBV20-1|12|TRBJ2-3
CSARGPPDTQYF
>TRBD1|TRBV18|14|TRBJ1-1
CASSPIQGGTEAFF
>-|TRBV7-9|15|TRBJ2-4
CASSPRGGEGNIQYF
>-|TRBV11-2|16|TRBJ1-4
CASSPPGRTTNEKLFF
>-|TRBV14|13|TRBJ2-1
CASSLQGLNEQFF
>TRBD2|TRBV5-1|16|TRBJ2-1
CASSLVGSGASDEQFF
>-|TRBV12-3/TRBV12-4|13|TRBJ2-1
CASSLVAGTEQFF
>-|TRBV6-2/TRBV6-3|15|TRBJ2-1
CASSFLSTGYNEQFF
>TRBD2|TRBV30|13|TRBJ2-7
CAWRGTRVTEQYF
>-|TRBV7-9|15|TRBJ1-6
CASRVGGTSWSPLHF
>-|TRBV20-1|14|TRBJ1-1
CSARGNSGNTEAFF
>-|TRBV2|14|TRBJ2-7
CASSENESHYEQYF
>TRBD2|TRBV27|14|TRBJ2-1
CASSGVAGVREQFF
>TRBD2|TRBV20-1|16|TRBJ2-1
CSVRSGTSGDRNEQFF
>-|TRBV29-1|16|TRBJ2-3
CSVDSGLDKGTDTQYF
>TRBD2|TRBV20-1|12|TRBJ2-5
CSAAGAPETQYF
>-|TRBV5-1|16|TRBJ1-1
CASSLGHTNENTEAFF
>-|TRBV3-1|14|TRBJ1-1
CASSRMQGVSEAFF
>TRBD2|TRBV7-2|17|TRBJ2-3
CASSLVRLAQRGDTQYF
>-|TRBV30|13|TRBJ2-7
CAWSTGTGDEQYF
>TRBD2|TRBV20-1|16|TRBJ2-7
CSVKGWREGGSYEQYF
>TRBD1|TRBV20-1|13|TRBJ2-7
CSASGTGVYEQYF
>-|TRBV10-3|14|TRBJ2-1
CAISESLARDEQFF
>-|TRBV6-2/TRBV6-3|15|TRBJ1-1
CASSYQFWGGTEAFF
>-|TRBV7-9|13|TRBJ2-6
CASSPLGANVLTF
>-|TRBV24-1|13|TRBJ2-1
CATSEQNDNEQFF
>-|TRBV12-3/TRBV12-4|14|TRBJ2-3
CASRRAGVTDTQYF
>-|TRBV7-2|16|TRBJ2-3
CASSLSVQRATDTQYF
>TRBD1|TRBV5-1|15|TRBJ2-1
CASSLGDSPYNEQFF
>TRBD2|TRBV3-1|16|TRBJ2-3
CASSHQRGGVGDTQYF
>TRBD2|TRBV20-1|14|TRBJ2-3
CSAHSGGLTDTQYF